The 7 T cell receptor beta chains below were found in one sample sequenced in a study of blood T cell repertoires in COVID-19. Sequenced by immunoSEQ multiplex PCR; TCRdb stores in-frame clones only, minus some. The table records 400,000 to 550,000 clones, 70% to 90% of them present only once. Sequenced: PBMCs or T cells enriched from blood (not recorded which). Every receptor here comes from a woman aged 18 to 35 with acute COVID-19.

V and J are TRBV5-4 and TRBJ2-6; tentatively, D is TRBD1 (5 bases). Trimming shortened V by 4 bases and J by 4 bases, and 18 bases separated the two germline ends. This CDR3 is 17 amino acids long. Germline V gene lookup returns CDR1 SGHNT and CDR2 YYREEE (reference sequence). CDR3 region: CASSPGSVLIGANVLTF. CDR3 coding DNA: TGTGCCAGCAGCCCAGGGTCTGTTTTGATCGGGGCCAACGTCCTGACTTTC.

This chain joins TRBV30 and TRBJ2-2; 10 bases align to TRBD1. The length of the CDR3 is 13 residues. Germline CDR1 reads GTSNPN; CDR2 reads SVGIG (reference sequence). The CDR3 DNA sequence: TGTGCTGGTCGACAGGGGGCGGCCGGGGAGCTGTTTTTT. Protein: CAGRQGAAGELFF.

This chain uses TRBV2 with TRBJ2-3; 9 bases fit TRBD1. This CDR3 contains 14 residues. V gave up 6 bases and J gave up 1 base; unmatched junction bases: 2. Germline loops: CDR1 SNHLY, CDR2 FYNNEI. CDR3: CASSRDRGTDTQYF. CDR3 sequence (DNA): TGTGCCAGCAGCCGGGACAGGGGCACAGATACGCAGTATTTT.

The CDR3 loop is CASSFPSGGSTDTQYF. Here the CDR3 DNA reads TGTGCCAGCAGTTTCCCTAGCGGAGGAAGCACAGATACGCAGTATTTT. J is TRBJ2-3 and V is TRBV28, with 7 bases fitting TRBD2. The CDR3 has 16 amino acids. Germline V CDR1 and CDR2: MDHEN, SYDVKM. V was clipped by 3 bases and J by 0 bases; unmatched bases: 6. Full variable domain (rest looked up from reference TRBV28 and TRBJ2-3): DVKVTQSSRYLVKRTGEKVFLECVQDMDHENMFWYRQDPGLGLRLIYFSYDVKMKEKGDIPEGYSVSREKKERFSLILESASTNQTSMYLCASSFPSGGSTDTQYFGPGTRLTVL.

The chain combines TRBV19 with TRBJ1-5, with TRBD1 identical over 7 bases. Germline values: CDR1 LNHDA, CDR2 SQIVND (reference sequence). Trimming removed 3 bases from V and 6 bases from J; junction bases left unmatched: 11. The CDR3 is made up of 16 amino acids. This CDR3 reads CASSMAQTGWVQPQHF. CDR3 bases: TGTGCCAGTAGTATGGCTCAGACAGGGTGGGTTCAGCCCCAGCATTTT.

This clone was seen just once. The CDR3 sequence is CASSQGGHFTDTQYF. CDR3 bases: TGTGCCAGCAGCCAAGGGGGGCATTTCACAGATACGCAGTATTTT. The V and J genes are TRBV4-2 and TRBJ2-3; perhaps TRBD1 as D (6 bases). The CDR3 has 15 residues. Trimming removed 1 base at V and 2 bases at J, with 10 bases between. CDR1 is LGHNA and CDR2 is YNFKEQ in the germline V gene.

This CDR3 reads CASSLGGLAGGEQFF. The CDR3 nucleotides are TGTGCCAGCAGCTTAGGGGGACTAGCGGGAGGTGAGCAGTTCTTC. The J gene is TRBJ2-1, the V gene TRBV7-2; 15 nucleotides align to TRBD2. Trimming took 1 base from V and 9 from J; bases not matched to a gene: 1. CDR1 is SGHTA, CDR2 FQGNSA, per germline. CDR3 length: 15 residues.